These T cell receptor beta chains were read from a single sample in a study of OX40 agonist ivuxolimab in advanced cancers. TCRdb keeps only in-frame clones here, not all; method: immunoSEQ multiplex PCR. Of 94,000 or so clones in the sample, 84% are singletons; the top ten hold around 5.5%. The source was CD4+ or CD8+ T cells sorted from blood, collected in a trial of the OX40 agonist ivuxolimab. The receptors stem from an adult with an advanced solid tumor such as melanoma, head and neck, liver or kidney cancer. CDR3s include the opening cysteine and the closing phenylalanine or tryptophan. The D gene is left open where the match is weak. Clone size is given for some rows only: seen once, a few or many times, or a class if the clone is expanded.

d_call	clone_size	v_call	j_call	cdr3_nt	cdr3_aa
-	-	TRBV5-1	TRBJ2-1	TGCGCCAGCAGCTTGGTACAGACCTCGACCTACAATGAGCAGTTCTTC	CASSLVQTSTYNEQFF
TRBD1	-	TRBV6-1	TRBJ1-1	TGTGCCAGCAGGATGACCGGGACAGGGGGAACTGAAGCTTTCTTT	CASRMTGTGGTEAFF
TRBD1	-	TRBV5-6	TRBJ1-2	TGTGCCAGCAGCTTGGACAGGGGAAATCTCTATGGCTACACCTTC	CASSLDRGNLYGYTF
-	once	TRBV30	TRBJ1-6	TGTGCCTGGAGTAGGGATTTCTCCTATAATTCACCCCTCCACTTT	CAWSRDFSYNSPLHF
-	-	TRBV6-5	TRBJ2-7	TGTGCCAGCAGTTACGGGGACGGAGCCTACGAGCAGTACTTC	CASSYGDGAYEQYF
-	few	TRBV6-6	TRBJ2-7	TGTGCCAGCAGTTACTCCCCCTTGGGGGGTGAGCAGTACTTC	CASSYSPLGGEQYF
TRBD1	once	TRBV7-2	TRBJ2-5	TGTGCCAGCAGCTTCGGTCCGGGACAGGGGGCTTCCGAGACCCAGTACTTC	CASSFGPGQGASETQYF
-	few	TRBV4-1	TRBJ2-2	TGCGCCAGCAGCCAAGATCTTTTCGGTCTAGCGAAGGGCGGGGAGCTGTTTTTT	CASSQDLFGLAKGGELFF
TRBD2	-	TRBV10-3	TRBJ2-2	TGTGCCATCACCCCCCCAGCGGGAGGGCCGGTGGGCACCGGGGAGCTGTTTTTT	CAITPPAGGPVGTGELFF
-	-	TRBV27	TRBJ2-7	TGTGCCAGCAGACAGGGCCTGGGGGAGCAGTACTTC	CASRQGLGEQYF
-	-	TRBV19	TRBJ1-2	TGTGCCAGTAGTATTGGTTTGGATGGCTACACCTTC	CASSIGLDGYTF
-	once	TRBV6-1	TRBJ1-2	TGTGCCAGCAGTCTCCGGGCCGCGCATGGCTACACCTTC	CASSLRAAHGYTF
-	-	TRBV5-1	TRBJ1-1	TGCGCCAGCAGAATCGCGGCGAACACTGAAGCTTTCTTT	CASRIAANTEAFF
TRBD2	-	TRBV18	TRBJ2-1	TGTGCCAGCTCAAGCTCCGGGACTAGCGCTTACAATGAGCAGTTCTTC	CASSSSGTSAYNEQFF
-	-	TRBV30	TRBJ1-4	TGTGCCTGGAGGGGGCCTTTTAGAGAAAAACTGTTTTTT	CAWRGPFREKLFF
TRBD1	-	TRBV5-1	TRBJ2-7	TGCGCCAGCAGCTTCCCCGGACAGGGGGTTTACGAGCAGTACTTC	CASSFPGQGVYEQYF
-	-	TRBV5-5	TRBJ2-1	TGTGCCAGCAGCCTGGACGGACCCCTTTACAATGAGCAGTTCTTC	CASSLDGPLYNEQFF
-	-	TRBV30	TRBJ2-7	TGTGCCTGGAGTACTGGGTCTGGGCAGTACTTC	CAWSTGSGQYF
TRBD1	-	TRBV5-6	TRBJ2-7	TGTGCCAGCAGCTTTATACAGGGGTGGGAGCAGTACTTC	CASSFIQGWEQYF
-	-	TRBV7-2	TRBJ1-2	TGTGCCAGCACCCCCGCGGGGGGCTATGGCTACACCTTC	CASTPAGGYGYTF
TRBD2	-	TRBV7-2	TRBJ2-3	TGTGCCAGCATCCACCAGCCGGGACTAGCGACAGATACGCAGTATTTT	CASIHQPGLATDTQYF
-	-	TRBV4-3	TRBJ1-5	TGCGCCAGCAGCCAAGACAGTACCAATCAGCCCCAGCATTTT	CASSQDSTNQPQHF
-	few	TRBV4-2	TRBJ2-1	TGTGCCAGCAGCCAAGGTTACGGGAGCTCCTACAATGAGCAGTTCTTC	CASSQGYGSSYNEQFF
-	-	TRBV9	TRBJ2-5	TGTGCCAGCAGCTTGGAAGAGACCCAGTACTTC	CASSLEETQYF
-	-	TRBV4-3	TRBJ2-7	TGCGCCAGCAGCCAAGAGAGCTCCTACGAGCAGTACTTC	CASSQESSYEQYF
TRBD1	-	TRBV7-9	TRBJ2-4	TGTGCCAGCAGCTTACTGACAGGGGCATTAGCCAAAAACATTCAGTACTTC	CASSLLTGALAKNIQYF
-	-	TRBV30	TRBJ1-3	TGTGCCTGCCTAGGGCAGGGACGGAACACCATATATTTT	CACLGQGRNTIYF
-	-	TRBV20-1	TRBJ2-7	TGCAGTGCCTGGGACGGAGACGAGCAGTACTTC	CSAWDGDEQYF
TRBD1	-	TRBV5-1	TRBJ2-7	TGCGCCAGCAGCCCGGGACAGGGTTTCGGCGAGCAGTACTTC	CASSPGQGFGEQYF
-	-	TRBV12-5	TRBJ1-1	TGTGCTAGTGATAGGGCGAACACTGAAGCTTTCTTT	CASDRANTEAFF
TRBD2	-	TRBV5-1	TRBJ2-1	TGCGCCAGCAGCTTCCCAGCGGGAGGCCGGGTAGATGAGCAGTTCTTC	CASSFPAGGRVDEQFF
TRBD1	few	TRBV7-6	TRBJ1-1	TGTGCCAGCAGCTCGGGACAGACTAGTAACACTGAAGCTTTCTTT	CASSSGQTSNTEAFF
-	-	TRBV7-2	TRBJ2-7	TGTGCCAGCAGCTTTAGCGAATCCTACGAGCAGTACTTC	CASSFSESYEQYF
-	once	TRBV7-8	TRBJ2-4	TGTGCCAGCAGCTTAGTGAAAGGATGGGGAACCAAAAACATTCAGTACTTC	CASSLVKGWGTKNIQYF
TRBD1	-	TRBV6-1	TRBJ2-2	TGTGCCAGCAGTGAATTCGGTGAACAGGGGGCATTTTACGGGGAGCTGTTTTTT	CASSEFGEQGAFYGELFF
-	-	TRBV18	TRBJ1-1	TGTGCCAGCTCACCACCGACAAAATCGAACACTGAAGCTTTCTTT	CASSPPTKSNTEAFF
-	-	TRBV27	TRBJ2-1	TGTGCCAGCACCGTGGACAGCAGTTACAATGAGCAGTTCTTC	CASTVDSSYNEQFF
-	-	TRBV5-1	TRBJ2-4	TGCGCCAGCAGCAGGACAGGGAGGGACAAAAACATTCAGTACTTC	CASSRTGRDKNIQYF
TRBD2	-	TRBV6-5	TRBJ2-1	TGTGCCAGCAGTCAGTCGCGGGAGGAGGAGCAGTTCTTC	CASSQSREEEQFF
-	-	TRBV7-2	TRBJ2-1	TGTGCCAGCAGCTTAGGGGTCAGGGCACTCTTC	CASSLGVRALF
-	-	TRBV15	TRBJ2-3	TGTGCCACCAGCAGACAGGGAACGGGACGGAGCACAGATACGCAGTATTTT	CATSRQGTGRSTDTQYF
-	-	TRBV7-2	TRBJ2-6	TGTGCCAGCAGCTTACGGCCAGCCTCTGGGGCCAACGTCCTGACTTTC	CASSLRPASGANVLTF
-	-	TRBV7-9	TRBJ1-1	TGTGCCAGCAGCCCATTGGGCACTGAAGCTTTCTTT	CASSPLGTEAFF
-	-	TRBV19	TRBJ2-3	TGTGCCAGTAGTATGCGCGGCACAGATACGCAGTATTTT	CASSMRGTDTQYF
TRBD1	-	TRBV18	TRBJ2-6	TGTGCCAGCTCACCAGAGGGGACAGGAAGAGGAACTGGGGCCAACGTCCTGACTTTC	CASSPEGTGRGTGANVLTF
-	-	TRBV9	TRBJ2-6	TGTGCCAGCAGCGTAGGTCCGGGGGCCAACGTCCTGACTTTC	CASSVGPGANVLTF
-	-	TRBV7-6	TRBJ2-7	TGTGCCAGCAGTTTCAGATTAATGTCCGAGCAGTACTTC	CASSFRLMSEQYF
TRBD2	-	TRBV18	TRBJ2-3	TGTGCCAGCTCACCAACCCAGCGGGGGGGCGCTACGCAGTATTTT	CASSPTQRGGATQYF
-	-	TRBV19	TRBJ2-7	TGTGCCAGTAGTATAGATCCAGCGGCGCCATCCGAGCAGTACTTC	CASSIDPAAPSEQYF
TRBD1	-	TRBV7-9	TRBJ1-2	TGTGCCAGCAGCCCGCGACAGGGCTATGGCTACACCTTC	CASSPRQGYGYTF
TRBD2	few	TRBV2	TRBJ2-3	TGTGCCAGCTACGATGGGCGGGAGGGCCTCGCAGATACGCAGTATTTT	CASYDGREGLADTQYF
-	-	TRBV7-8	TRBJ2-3	TGTGCCAGCAGCTTAATTGTTAGCACAGATACGCAGTATTTT	CASSLIVSTDTQYF
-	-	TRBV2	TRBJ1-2	TGTGCCAGCAGGTGGGCAGGGCCTTATGGCTACACCTTC	CASRWAGPYGYTF
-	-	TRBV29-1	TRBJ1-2	TGCAGCGTTGACGGGGCTGGGCCCTTCTATGGCTACACCTTC	CSVDGAGPFYGYTF